The rows below give T cell receptor beta chains drawn from one sample of a study of CD8 T cells in ankylosing spondylitis. MiXCR, run by TCRdb on the 5' RACE reads, gives a single entry per CDR3 protein. The sample has around 490,000 distinct CDR3 sequences, under 5.5% seen once. Sequencing input: blood, either unsorted or a sorted T cell fraction (not recorded which). These receptors came from a male donor with ankylosing spondylitis. CDR3s include the opening cysteine and the closing phenylalanine or tryptophan. A D gene is named only where the DNA matches it firmly. The size of a clone is reported for some rows only, either as once, few or many, or as a class for expanded clones.

J gene | clone size | D gene | V gene | CDR3 DNA | CDR3 protein
TRBJ2-5 | many | - | TRBV29-1 | TGCAGCGCCGCCAAAGACGGACCACCCGGAACCCAGTACTTC | CSAAKDGPPGTQYF
TRBJ2-3 | many | - | TRBV5-1 | TGCGCCAGCAGCGTGATGGGGGGCTCCACAGATACGCAGTATTTT | CASSVMGGSTDTQYF
TRBJ1-4 | many | TRBD1 | TRBV10-3 | TGTGCCTCGGCGACAGGGACCGATGAAAAACTGTTTTTT | CASATGTDEKLFF
TRBJ2-2 | - | TRBD1 | TRBV4-3 | TGCGCCAGCAGCCGAGCACATGCCCGGACAGGGTCTGCCGGGGAGCTGTTTTTT | CASSRAHARTGSAGELFF
TRBJ2-1 | many | - | TRBV5-1 | TGCGCCAGCAGCTTGGCCTCGGGGCTGTCCGAGCAGTTCTTC | CASSLASGLSEQFF
TRBJ1-1 | many | - | TRBV5-1 | TGCGCCAGCAGCTTGGGGAGAGCTTCTGAAGCTTTCTTT | CASSLGRASEAFF
TRBJ2-3 | many | TRBD2 | TRBV24-1 | TGTGCCACCAGTGACCCTAGAGCGGGGGGTGTGGATACGCAGTATTTT | CATSDPRAGGVDTQYF
TRBJ1-3 | many | - | TRBV5-1 | TGCGCCAGCAGCTTGGAACCCCGGAACACCATATATTTT | CASSLEPRNTIYF
TRBJ1-2 | many | - | TRBV29-1 | TGCAGCGTTGTTAAGGGGGACTATGGCTACACCTTC | CSVVKGDYGYTF
TRBJ2-5 | few | - | TRBV7-6 | TGTGCCAGCAGCTTAGCGCCGACTAGTGGGGGTGAGACCCAGTACTTC | CASSLAPTSGGETQYF
TRBJ1-3 | many | TRBD1 | TRBV2 | TGTGCCAGCAGTGCGGGACAGGCTAACGGAAACACCATATATTTT | CASSAGQANGNTIYF
TRBJ1-1 | few | TRBD1 | TRBV11-1 | TGTGCCAGCAGCCCGAGGGGGCCGGGACAGGGCAAAAGGGCTGAAGCTTTCTTT | CASSPRGPGQGKRAEAFF
TRBJ2-2 | many | - | TRBV18 | TGTGCCAGCTCACCCCCTACGGACACCGGGGAGCTGTTTTTT | CASSPPTDTGELFF
TRBJ2-4 | many | - | TRBV12-3/TRBV12-4 | TGTGCCAGCAGTTTGGGGGGCGGGGACATTCAGTACTTC | CASSLGGGDIQYF
TRBJ2-3 | many | - | TRBV5-1 | TGCGCCAGCAGCCAACTCTGGGGAACAGATACGCAGTATTTT | CASSQLWGTDTQYF
TRBJ1-2 | many | - | TRBV20-1 | TGCAGTGCTAGAAGATCAGCTGTAAACTATGGCTACACCTTC | CSARRSAVNYGYTF